A single sample is the source of the 3 T cell receptor beta chains below, sequenced in a study of control samples from healthy donors and cancer patients. Clones were sequenced by immunoSEQ multiplex PCR, and TCRdb holds only the in-frame ones, with some missing. The data show 90,000 to 100,000 clones, 82% seen once. The sequencing input was blood. These receptors were taken from a man in his 60s in good health.

The chain is built from TRBV27 and TRBJ2-6; D not resolved. V lost 5 bases to trimming and J lost 0 bases, with 8 bases between them. The CDR3 length is 15 residues. Germline V gives CDR1 MNHEY, CDR2 SMNVEV (reference sequence). This CDR3 is CASSRSSSGANVLTF. In DNA form, the CDR3 reads TGTGCCAGCAGTCGATCTAGCTCTGGGGCCAACGTCCTGACTTTC.

This sequence joins TRBV6-6 and TRBJ1-3; D is undetermined. The CDR3 is 15 amino acids. V lost 5 bases to trimming and J lost 0 bases, with 11 bases between them. Germline lookup yields CDR1 MNHNY and CDR2 SVGAGI (reference sequence). The DNA of the CDR3 is TGTGCCAGCAGTCCTGACGGGAACTCTGGAAACACCATATATTTT. Its protein is CASSPDGNSGNTIYF.

This rearrangement joins TRBV5-1 to TRBJ1-1; 7 positions agree with TRBD1. The trim removed 4 bases at V and 1 base at J, leaving 4 bases unmatched. The CDR3 loop spans 14 amino acids. Germline CDR1 is SGHRS and CDR2 is YFSETQ. The CDR3 here is CASSVDRANTEAFF. The CDR3 nucleotides are TGCGCCAGCAGCGTCGACAGGGCGAACACTGAAGCTTTCTTT.